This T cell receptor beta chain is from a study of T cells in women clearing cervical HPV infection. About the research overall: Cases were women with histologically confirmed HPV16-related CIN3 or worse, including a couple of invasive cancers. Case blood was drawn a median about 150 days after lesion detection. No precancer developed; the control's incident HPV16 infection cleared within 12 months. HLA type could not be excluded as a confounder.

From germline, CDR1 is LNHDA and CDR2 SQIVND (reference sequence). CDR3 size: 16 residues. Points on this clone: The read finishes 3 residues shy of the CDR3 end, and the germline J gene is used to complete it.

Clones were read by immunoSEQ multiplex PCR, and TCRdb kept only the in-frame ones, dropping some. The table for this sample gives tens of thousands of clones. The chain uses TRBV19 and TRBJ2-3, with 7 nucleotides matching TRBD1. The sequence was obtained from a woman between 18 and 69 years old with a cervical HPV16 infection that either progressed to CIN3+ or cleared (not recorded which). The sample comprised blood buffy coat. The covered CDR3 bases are TGTGCCAGTAGTTCGGGACAGTGGGAGCCAAATCAGCCG. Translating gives CASSSGQWEPNQP. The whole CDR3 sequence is CASSSGQWEPNQPQYF.